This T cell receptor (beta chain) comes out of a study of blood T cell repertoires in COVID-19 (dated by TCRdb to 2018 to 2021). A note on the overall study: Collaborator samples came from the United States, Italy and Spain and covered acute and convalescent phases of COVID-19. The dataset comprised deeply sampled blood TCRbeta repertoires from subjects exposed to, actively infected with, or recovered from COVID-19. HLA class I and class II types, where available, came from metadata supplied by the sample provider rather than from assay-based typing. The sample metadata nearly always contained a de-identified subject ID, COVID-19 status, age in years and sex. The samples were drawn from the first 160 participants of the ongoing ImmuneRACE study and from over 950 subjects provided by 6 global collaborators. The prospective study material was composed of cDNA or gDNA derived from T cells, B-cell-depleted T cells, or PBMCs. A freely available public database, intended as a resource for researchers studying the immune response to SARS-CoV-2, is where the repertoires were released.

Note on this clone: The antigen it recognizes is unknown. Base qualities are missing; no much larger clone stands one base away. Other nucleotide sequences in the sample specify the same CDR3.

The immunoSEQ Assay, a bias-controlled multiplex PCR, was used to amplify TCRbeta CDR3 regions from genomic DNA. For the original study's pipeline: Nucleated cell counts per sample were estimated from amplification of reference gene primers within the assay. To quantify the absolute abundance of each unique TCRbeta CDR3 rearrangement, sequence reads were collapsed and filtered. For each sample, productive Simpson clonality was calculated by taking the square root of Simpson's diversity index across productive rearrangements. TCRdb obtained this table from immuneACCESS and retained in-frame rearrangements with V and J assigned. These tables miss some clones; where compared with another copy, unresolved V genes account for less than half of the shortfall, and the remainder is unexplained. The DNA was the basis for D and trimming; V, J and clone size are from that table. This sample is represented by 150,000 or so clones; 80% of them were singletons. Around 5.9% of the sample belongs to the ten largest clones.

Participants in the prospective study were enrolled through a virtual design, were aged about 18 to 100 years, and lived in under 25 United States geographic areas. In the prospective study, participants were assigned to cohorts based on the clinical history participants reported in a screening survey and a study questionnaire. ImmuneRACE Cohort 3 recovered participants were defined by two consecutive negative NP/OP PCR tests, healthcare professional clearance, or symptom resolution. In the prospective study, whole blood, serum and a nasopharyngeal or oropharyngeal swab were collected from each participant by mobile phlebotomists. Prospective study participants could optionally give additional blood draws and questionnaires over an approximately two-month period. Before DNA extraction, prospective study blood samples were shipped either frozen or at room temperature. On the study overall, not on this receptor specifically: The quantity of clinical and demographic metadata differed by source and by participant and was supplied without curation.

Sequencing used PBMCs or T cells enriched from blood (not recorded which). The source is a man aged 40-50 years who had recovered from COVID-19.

The bases are TGTGCCAGCAGCCCCTTCGGGACTAGCGGGGGAAGGGAGACCCAGTACTTC. It translates as CASSPFGTSGGRETQYF. Recombination linked TRBV5-6 to TRBJ2-5; a stretch of 14 junction bases matches TRBD2. The CDR3 contains 17 residues, cysteine and phenylalanine counted. The CDR3 DNA has 51 bases and is translated from base 1. At the junction V is shortened by 4 bases and J by 5 bases; bases outside the gene matches: 10. The germline V gene supplies CDR1 SGHDT and CDR2 YYEEEE.